The T cell receptor (beta chain) under discussion was sequenced for a study of cytomegalovirus exposure and HLA in healthy donors. As for the study in general: For the approximately 430 genotyped donors, 81% fell within the Caucasian-associated ancestry cluster. Study-level results: Associated with HLA alleles at 0.05 false discovery rate in a later analysis were 15,000 to 20,000 TCR beta sequences. Previous analysis showed most TCR beta V segments were productive about 87% or about 30% of the time. Some segments of the V type, notably TRBV6-2 and TRBV6-3, were excluded as indistinguishable.

The CDR3 loop spans 13 amino acids. Looked up from germline, CDR1 is SGHKS and CDR2 is YYEKEE (reference sequence). The V end lost 1 base, the J end lost 1 base, and 6 bases lay between the germline ends. As concerns this clone: The antigen is not known.

Both 60 Vbeta primers and 13 Jbeta primers went into the PCR. Produced via immunoSEQ multiplex PCR; TCRdb's table is partial and in-frame only. Across approximately 130,000 clones, the top ten clones capture 2% of the sample. The sequenced sample was PBMCs. The clonotype was recovered from a woman aged 55-69 years in good health and CMV-seronegative. This rearrangement joins TRBV5-5 to TRBJ2-7; D is unresolved. This CDR3 is CASSLLASYEQYF. CDR3 DNA: TGTGCCAGCAGCTTGTTAGCTTCCTACGAGCAGTACTTC.